These T cell receptor beta chains were read from a single sample in a study of T cell repertoires in cytomegalovirus infection. TCRdb processed the reads anew with MiXCR; each CDR3 protein has one entry. The repertoire includes roughly 500,000 distinct CDR3 sequences, more than 15% of them detected once, and roughly 25% sits in the top ten. Sequenced input: CD8+ T cells from PBMCs. The origin of the receptors is a human donor in good health (CMV status not recorded). Some clones in this sample may be carry-over from other donors' samples. Both conserved end residues are part of each CDR3. A D gene is named only where the DNA matches it firmly. The listing skips clone size in some rows; elsewhere it reads once, few, many or a size class.

v_call,d_call,clone_size,j_call,cdr3_nt,cdr3_aa
TRBV4-1,-,few,TRBJ2-1,TGCGCCAGCAGCCAGACTAACCCCAATGAGCAGTTCTTC,CASSQTNPNEQFF
TRBV7-6,-,-,TRBJ1-6,TGTGCCAGCAGCCCCGAAGATGGGGTATGGGATTCACCCCTCCACTTT,CASSPEDGVWDSPLHF
TRBV29-1,-,-,TRBJ2-1,TGCAGCGTTGAAGGCGGAGAAGGCCACAATGAGCAGTTCTTC,CSVEGGEGHNEQFF
TRBV7-9,-,few,TRBJ2-1,TGTGCCAGCAGCTTAAGGCAGGGGGGGCTGGATGAGCAGTTCTTC,CASSLRQGGLDEQFF
TRBV27,-,-,TRBJ2-7,TGTGCCAGCAGTTTCTCCACTGCTCCTACCTACGAGCAGTACTTC,CASSFSTAPTYEQYF
TRBV27,-,-,TRBJ1-4,TGTGCCAGCAGTTTACGACTCGGTCGGAAGCTGGGTGAAAAACTGTTTTTT,CASSLRLGRKLGEKLFF
TRBV7-8,-,many,TRBJ1-5,TGTGCCAGCAGCCCGAACCGGACTAGGAATCAGCCCCAGCATTTT,CASSPNRTRNQPQHF
TRBV4-1,-,-,TRBJ1-1,TGCGCCAGCAGCCAAGGCGTGAAGGCCAACACTGAAGCTTTCTTT,CASSQGVKANTEAFF
TRBV4-1,-,many,TRBJ2-2,TGCGCCAGCAGCCAAGGGTGGGCAGAGCTGAACACCGGGGAGCTGTTTTTT,CASSQGWAELNTGELFF
TRBV5-4,-,-,TRBJ2-3,TGTGCCAGCAGCCCCGAGGGAAAAACGCAGTATTTT,CASSPEGKTQYF
TRBV27,TRBD1,-,TRBJ2-5,TGTGCCAGCAGTTACAGGGGTTGGCAAGAGACCCAGTACTTC,CASSYRGWQETQYF
TRBV25-1,-,-,TRBJ2-7,TGTGCCACCGCTGGGCACCCCTACGAGCAGTACTTC,CATAGHPYEQYF
TRBV7-9,-,-,TRBJ1-1,TGTGCCAGCTTCATGAACACTGAAGCTTTCTTT,CASFMNTEAFF
TRBV3-1,-,-,TRBJ1-2,TGTGCCAGCAGCCATTTCCGGGAGCCTCTCTATGGCTACACCTTC,CASSHFREPLYGYTF
TRBV7-8,-,many,TRBJ2-7,TGTGCCAGCAGCTTAATATCTGGGCAGGGGCTCTACGAGCAGTACTTC,CASSLISGQGLYEQYF
TRBV9,-,-,TRBJ2-1,TGTGCCCCCGGGCGTATGAAGCAGTTCTTC,CAPGRMKQFF
TRBV20-1,-,few,TRBJ1-2,TGCAGCGGACCCCGGGACCCCTCGGATTATGGCTACACCTTC,CSGPRDPSDYGYTF
TRBV7-8,-,many,TRBJ2-1,TGTGCCAGTCTACTAGGGGGTTCCAATGAGCAGTTCTTC,CASLLGGSNEQFF
TRBV5-1,TRBD2,-,TRBJ2-1,TGCGCCAGCAGCACCACTAGCGGGGGCTACAATGAGCAGTTCTTC,CASSTTSGGYNEQFF
TRBV5-1,TRBD1,many,TRBJ1-4,TGCGCCAGCAGGGACAGGGATGAAAAACTGTTTTTT,CASRDRDEKLFF
TRBV4-1,-,-,TRBJ1-4,TGCGCCAGCAGCCGCACAGGCCCAACTAATGAAAAACTGTTTTTT,CASSRTGPTNEKLFF
TRBV12-3/TRBV12-4,-,few,TRBJ1-5,TGTGCCAGCAGTTTTAGCAATAGCAATCAGCCCCAGCATTTT,CASSFSNSNQPQHF
TRBV7-3,TRBD2,-,TRBJ2-7,TGTGCCAGCAGCTTGCGAGCCGGGACTAGCGTTGACGAGCAGTACTTC,CASSLRAGTSVDEQYF
TRBV28,-,-,TRBJ2-7,TGTGCCAGCAGTTTTGAGGGGGAGTCCTACGAGCAGTACTTC,CASSFEGESYEQYF
TRBV30,TRBD2,-,TRBJ2-3,TGTGCCTGGAGTGTACGACTAGCGGCGAGCACAGATACGCAGTATTTT,CAWSVRLAASTDTQYF
TRBV25-1,-,few,TRBJ1-6,TGTGCCAGCGGTTCTCGGGGAAATAATTCACCCCTCCACTTT,CASGSRGNNSPLHF
TRBV7-9,-,-,TRBJ2-7,TGTGCCAGCAGCACCCTAACATTTGTATCTTGGTACGAGCAGTACTTC,CASSTLTFVSWYEQYF
TRBV20-1,TRBD2,many,TRBJ2-1,TGCAGTGCTAGGGCGCTTCGGGGGGGGGCGAACAATGAGCAGTTCTTC,CSARALRGGANNEQFF
TRBV18,-,few,TRBJ2-5,TGTGCCAGCTCATCGAAGGTGGAGACCCAGTACTTC,CASSSKVETQYF
TRBV18,TRBD1,few,TRBJ2-1,TGTGCCAGCTCACCAGGACAGGGAATTAACAATGAGCAGTTCTTC,CASSPGQGINNEQFF
TRBV13,-,-,TRBJ2-7,TGTGCCAGCAGAACAACTCACACCCTAGCAGGGCCCAGCTCGTACGAGCAGTACTTC,CASRTTHTLAGPSSYEQYF
TRBV20-1,TRBD2,many,TRBJ2-3,TGCAGCCGATCACTAGCGGGAAGGGGAGATACGCAGTATTTT,CSRSLAGRGDTQYF
TRBV6-1,-,many,TRBJ1-1,TGTGCCAGCAGCCCAAGGGGGACGAGCACTGAAGCTTTCTTT,CASSPRGTSTEAFF
TRBV11-2,TRBD1,many,TRBJ2-7,TGTGCCAGCAGCCCATGGACAGGCTCCTACGAGCAGTACTTC,CASSPWTGSYEQYF
TRBV28,-,many,TRBJ1-2,TGTGCCAGCAGTTCAGATGACAGCCCCGATGTTTATGGCTACACCTTC,CASSSDDSPDVYGYTF
TRBV7-8,-,many,TRBJ2-1,TGTGCCAGCAGCTGGACCGACAATGAGCAGTTCTTC,CASSWTDNEQFF
TRBV7-9,TRBD1,many,TRBJ1-2,TGTGCCAGCAGCTCCTCGGACAGGGCTTGGGCTGGCTACACCTTC,CASSSSDRAWAGYTF
TRBV11-2,-,many,TRBJ2-1,TGTGCCAGCAGCTTAGGGACTTCCTACAATGAGCAGTTCTTC,CASSLGTSYNEQFF
TRBV7-6,-,-,TRBJ1-1,TGTGCCAGCAGGATCCTGCAGGGGAGGACTTTCTTT,CASRILQGRTFF
TRBV7-4,TRBD1,-,TRBJ1-1,TGTGCCAGCAGCTTAGTTGAGGGACAGGGTATCACTGAAGCTTTCTTT,CASSLVEGQGITEAFF
TRBV7-9,TRBD2,many,TRBJ2-3,TGTGCCAGCAGCTCCACTAGCGTAGGATCTCGTGTTTCAGATACGCAGTATTTT,CASSSTSVGSRVSDTQYF
TRBV24-1,TRBD2,many,TRBJ2-1,TGTGCCACCAGTGACCGGACTAGCGGGGTTGGCTACAATGAGCAGTTCTTC,CATSDRTSGVGYNEQFF